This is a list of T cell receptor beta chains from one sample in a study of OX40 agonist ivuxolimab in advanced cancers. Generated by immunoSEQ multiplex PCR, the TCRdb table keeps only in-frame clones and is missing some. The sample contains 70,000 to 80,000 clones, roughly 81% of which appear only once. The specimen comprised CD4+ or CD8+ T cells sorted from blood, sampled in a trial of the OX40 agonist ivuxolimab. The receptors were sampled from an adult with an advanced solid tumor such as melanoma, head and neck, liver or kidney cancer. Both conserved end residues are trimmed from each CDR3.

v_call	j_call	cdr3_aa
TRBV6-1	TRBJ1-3	ASSENGSGNTIY
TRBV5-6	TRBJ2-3	ASSLGLAVPWVTDTQY
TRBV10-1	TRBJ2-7	ASSAGQY
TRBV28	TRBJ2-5	ASSSPGQGGQTQY
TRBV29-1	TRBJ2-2	SVGHATGELF
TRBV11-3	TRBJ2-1	ASSSVGNEQF
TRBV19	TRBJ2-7	ASNSAHRGPPYEQY
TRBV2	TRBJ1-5	ASKGGVSQPQH
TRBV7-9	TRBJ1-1	ASSLSPQGTEAF
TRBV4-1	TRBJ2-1	ASSRGGSSYNEQF
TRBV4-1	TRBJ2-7	ASSQGRGGTYEQY
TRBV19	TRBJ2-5	ATRGLGETQY
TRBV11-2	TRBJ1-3	ASSSSPGGTGNTIY
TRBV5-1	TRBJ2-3	ASSLVGVSGTDTQY
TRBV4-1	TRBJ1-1	ASSLPGGGLTEAF
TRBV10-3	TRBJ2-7	AISEFSLGTGIGYEQY
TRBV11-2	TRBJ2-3	ASSLQTGLTDTQY
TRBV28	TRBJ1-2	ASRDYYGYT
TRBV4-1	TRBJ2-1	ASSQVDLISYNEQF
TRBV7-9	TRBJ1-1	ASSLEVGGREGTEAF
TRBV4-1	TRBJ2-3	ASSQDGSSGDTQY
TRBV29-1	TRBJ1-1	SVEGQTTNTEAF
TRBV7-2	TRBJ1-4	ASSLAGTTNEKLF
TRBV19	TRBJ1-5	ASSTGSGNQPQH
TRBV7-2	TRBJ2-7	ASSFLAGGHEQY
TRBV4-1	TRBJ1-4	ASGQEEQNEKLF
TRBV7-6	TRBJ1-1	ASSLGRMNTEAF
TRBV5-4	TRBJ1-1	ASSLEASNTEAF
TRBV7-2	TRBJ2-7	ASSSGTASSSYEQY
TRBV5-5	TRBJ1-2	ASSLRDRTNYGYT
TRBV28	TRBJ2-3	ASSLLGFTDTQY
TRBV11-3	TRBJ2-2	ASSLIPNTGELF
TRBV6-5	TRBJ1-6	ASSYEGVSYNSPLH
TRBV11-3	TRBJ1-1	ASSSQGASEAF